What follows describes a single T cell receptor (beta chain). What it binds is unknown. This specimen includes other DNA sequences encoding the same CDR3. These data originate in a study of cytomegalovirus exposure and HLA in healthy donors. Broader study findings: The study flagged some 170 TCR beta chains as cytomegalovirus-associated. Certain sequence variants were highly shared and formed a cluster, and this cluster was likely a sequencing artifact.

The CDR3 has 14 amino acids. V lost 4 bases and J lost 3; bases outside the gene matches: 5. Germline values: CDR1 ENHRY, CDR2 SYGVKD. 13 Jbeta primers and 60 Vbeta primers were used for the PCR. Using immunoSEQ multiplex PCR, the repertoire was profiled, and TCRdb retains in-frame clones only, with some absent. Here the sample table reports some 150,000 clones. The gene calls are TRBV10-3 and TRBJ1-1, with 7 bases lining up with TRBD1. This TCR derives from a woman aged 18-29 years in good health and CMV-seronegative. Sequencing input: PBMCs. CDR3 DNA sequence: TGTGCCATCAGTGGAGGGGGCGCAGACACTGAAGCTTTCTTT. Protein product: CAISGGGADTEAFF.